This section outlines one T cell receptor beta chain sequence together with its context. This clone was found a few times. Its antigen is unknown. Per-base qualities were not stored, and no clone one base away is much larger. These data originate in a study of cytomegalovirus exposure and HLA in healthy donors (dated by TCRdb to 2017 to 2019). Regarding the study in general: An earlier analysis of 587 of the donors reported 250 to 300 Gb of sequence data and 95 million to 140 million unique TCR beta sequences obtained from some 200 million T cells. Around 330 gigabases of sequencing data and about 92 million unique TCR sequences made up an early release that covered 500 to 700 HLA-typed donors. Of the approximately 400 genotyped donors, approximately 80% fell in the genetic ancestry cluster associated with self-reported Caucasian donors. The study aimed to test whether signatures of past pathogen exposure could be identified by cataloging public T cell receptors. The study used immunosequencing to profile the T cell repertoires of approximately 690 subjects and linked those repertoires to cytomegalovirus serostatus. In addition to the first cohort of 650 to 750 subjects, a separate validation cohort of over 90 different subjects was used. The study combined high-throughput TCR immunosequencing, statistical association of individual TCRs with disease status, and machine learning to predict cytomegalovirus infection status. To study patterns of TCR occurrence, a later analysis re-analyzed previously published TCR beta repertoires from 500 to 850 donors and added high-resolution HLA genotyping. Rather than using new phenotypic data, the later analysis identified candidate immune exposures from TCR beta sequences and from how often those sequences occurred across donors. To decide whether each TCR beta V gene segment behaved as functional or pseudogenic, an earlier analysis of nearly 600 of the donors relied on high-throughput TCR beta sequencing. Donor age, sex, ethnicity and CMV serostatus were compiled alongside the repertoire data. In a later genetic analysis, genome-wide SNP genotypes for about three fifths of the 666 donors were used, and that subset was treated as a discovery cohort. All discovery cohort repertoires had been generated on a single sequencing platform. HLA typing included class I and class II loci at four-digit resolution. The number of typed donors differed by locus: about 620-640 for A, B, C, DRB1 and DQB1; 500 to 550 for DQA1; approximately 600 for DPA1; and around 450 for DPB1. Five DR-DQ haplotypes were treated as single units for association and clustering because of strong linkage in the cohort. Across about 380 genotyped donors of the cohort, an average of about 200,000 unique TCR beta nucleotide sequences per donor were sequenced, and roughly 18% of those sequences were non-productive.

In the germline V gene, CDR1 corresponds to ENHRY and CDR2 to SYGVKD. Its CDR3 holds 16 amino acids, cysteine through phenylalanine. Just CDR3 DNA is preserved here, 48 bases in frame from base 1. Between the V and J ends, shortened by 4 bases and 0 bases respectively, the junction contains 13 bases. The library relied on the immunoSEQ multiplex PCR assay. A mixture of 60 forward primers for TCR Vbeta segments and 13 reverse primers for TCR Jbeta segments was used in the multiplex PCR. A multiplex PCR assay on genomic DNA amplified the CDR3 region of rearranged TCR beta genes. On the Illumina HiSeq System, the amplified TCR beta libraries were sequenced as 87-base-pair reads. Turning to the authors' computational methods: A later analysis tallied 70 million to 100 million unique TCR beta chains across the 666 repertoires, and roughly 11 million of those chains were shared by two or more donors. Raw reads were error-corrected and collapsed into unique sequences by a nearest-neighbor algorithm in which closely related sequences were merged to remove PCR and sequencing errors. V, D and J gene segments were assigned by aligning CDR3 sequences to IMGT reference sequences. Each retained sequence needed at least a six-nucleotide match to both a V gene segment and a J gene segment. Rearrangements were classified as productive when the CDR3 lacked stop codons and remained in frame with V and J, and all other rearrangements were classified as non-productive. CDR3 was defined by IMGT convention, running from the second conserved V-encoded cysteine to the conserved J-encoded phenylalanine. The earlier analysis of fewer than 750 of the donors excluded sequences that lacked an unambiguous match to a single V gene segment. An earlier analysis of just under 600 of the donors called V segments functional above 56.7% productive rearrangements and segregating when the between-donor standard deviation exceeded 5%. To diagnose cytomegalovirus status from the catalog of TCR beta chain sequences, a statistical classification framework was built. A later analysis assigned V and J genes by comparing TCR nucleotide sequences with IMGT/GENE-DB human TR gene sequences. In a later analysis, CDR3 sequences and most-parsimonious VDJ recombination scenarios were assigned using the TCRdist pipeline. A later analysis defined each TCR beta chain by its CDR3 amino acid sequence plus V-gene family, and excluded reads lacking a unique V-gene family. As a way to deal with suspected cross-contamination and a sequencing artifact, a later analysis dropped 450 to 600 nucleotide sequences that were highly shared and had low generation probability. In a later analysis, a clonal expansion index for each public chain was calculated from normalized within-repertoire ranks of inferred template counts. In a later analysis, generation probabilities were computed with a VDJ recombination model fitted to out-of-frame rearrangements, and the resulting probabilities were checked against IGoR. Hypergeometric tests were used in a later analysis to score TCR-TCR, TCR-HLA and TCR-CMV co-occurrence, with a repertoire-size bias correction applied to the TCR pairs. False discovery rates were estimated in a later analysis by permuting HLA or CMV assignments 20 times. In a later analysis, co-occurring TCRs were grouped using DBSCAN, and TCRdist sequence similarity was added for clustering within HLA-allele-positive subsets. Co-occurrence clustering excluded repertoires with fewer than 30,000 or more than 120,000 public chains, plus five with anomalous nucleotide sharing. Drawn from immuneACCESS, this table holds only the in-frame rearrangements with V and J called that TCRdb kept. Clones are partly lost; checked studies trace under half to an unresolved V gene and leave the rest unexplained. V, J and clone size reflect that table, while D and trimming were determined from the DNA. This sample comprises about 76,000 clones, approximately 81% of them detected only once. The ten largest clones take up nearly 9% of the sample.

In total, about 650 healthy bone marrow donors made up the cohort. Cohort members were all nominally healthy when sampled, although unrecorded immune exposures were likely present. The donor tested CMV seropositive, placing the donor among the 289 seropositive members of the cohort. A peripheral blood sample was collected from each donor, and TCR beta sequencing was performed on peripheral blood mononuclear cells. The Qiagen DNeasy Blood Extraction Kit was used to extract genomic DNA from the blood cell samples. The full study reports these points: The only immune exposure information available for the cohort was CMV serostatus. A further reported finding was that TCR beta sequences accurately predicted the HLA-A and HLA-B alleles for most subjects in the first cohort. Because counts were too low, approximately 15 rarely observed V segments, including chromosome 9 orphons, were excluded from the earlier analysis of 500 to 700 of the donors. In both the original and validation cohorts, the classifier was reported to diagnose cytomegalovirus status with high specificity and sensitivity. Across donors, most TCR sequences were observed very rarely, whereas some public TCRs were present in many individuals. A later analysis associated some 17,000 TCR beta sequences with specific HLA alleles at a false discovery rate of 0.05. A cluster of highly shared sequence variants was judged likely to represent a technical artifact of the sequencing pipeline. Compared with equally common non-associated chains, HLA-associated TCR beta chains in a later analysis were more clonally expanded and had lower generation probabilities. According to a later analysis, parvovirus B19, influenza, CMV and Epstein-Barr virus appeared linked to several top co-occurrence clusters. According to a later analysis, most CMV-associated TCR beta chains appeared to be HLA-restricted, and the HLA associations seemed to be driven largely by CMV exposure. It was suggested by the authors that the approach could potentially be generalized to other disease states and immunological phenotypes. In vitro tests confirmed that three of the cytomegalovirus-associated TCR beta chains recognize cytomegalovirus antigens. Because the 87-base-pair reads could not distinguish some IMGT-functional V segments, including TRBV6-2 and TRBV6-3, those segments were excluded. Presence/absence analyses assumed roughly uniform sequencing depth across donors, an assumption that may not hold. HLA typing was unavailable for some donors at each locus, so association tests used only the typed subset. A later genetic analysis associated a missense DCLRE1C variant with V-gene and J-gene trimming of TCR beta chains, and an independent cohort replicated the association. The study listed approximately 150 TCR beta chains as associated with cytomegalovirus. In a later genetic analysis, fewer N-insertions in productive TCRs were reported among donors in an Asian-associated ancestry cluster than the 666-donor mean. Assigning TCR associations to individual alleles was difficult when HLA alleles, especially DR and DQ, strongly co-occurred. Linkage disequilibrium might explain the correlated functional status among segregating V segments, but an unknown experimental factor could not be excluded. In a later analysis, the rate of TCR association differed among HLA loci, with DRB1 alleles having the most associated TCRs and HLA-C alleles having the fewest. In this cohort, only TCR beta chains were sequenced, and detectable features were limited by the absence of alpha or paired-chain data. Broadly in line with IMGT annotations, most TCR beta V segments showed up in productive rearrangements about 87% or about 30% of the time in an earlier analysis of a few hundred of the donors.

The V and J segments used are TRBV10-3 and TRBJ1-5, and TRBD1 may be the D gene, going by 6 matching bases. The TCR originated in a woman aged 40 to 50 in good health and CMV-seropositive. The specimen sequenced was PBMCs. The DNA is TGTGCCATCAGTGGTGGGGGCAGGTATAGCAATCAGCCCCAGCATTTT. It translates as CAISGGGRYSNQPQHF.